This T cell receptor beta chain was observed in a study of shared clonotypes between healthy human individuals. In the study overall: Researchers assigned three CD4 naive, three CD4 memory, two CD8 naive and one CD8 memory plate to each donor. Study-level findings and limits: Lower generation probabilities were found for non-shared clonotypes than for those shared by all four donors.

The CDR3 extends over 12 amino acids. Trimming took off 8 bases at V and 5 bases at J, with 13 bases between the two ends. CDR1 is MDHEN and CDR2 is SYDVKM in the germline V gene. The authors distributed each subset's genomic DNA evenly over several immunoSEQ plates. Clones were read by immunoSEQ multiplex PCR, and TCRdb kept only the in-frame ones, dropping some. The data hold over 2 million clones, with under 95% observed a single time. Remarks on this clone: Its antigen is not known.

Material for sequencing was naive CD4+ T cells from PBMCs. Specified subset: CD45RA+ positively selected. The sequence derives from a man aged 18 to 29 in good health. Some clones in this sample may be carry-over from other donors' samples. The V call is TRBV28, the J call TRBJ2-7; D gene unclear. The CDR3 sequence is CASAENRHEQYF. The CDR3 DNA follows: TGTGCCAGCGCCGAGAATCGACACGAGCAGTACTTC.